This T cell receptor beta chain was sequenced during a study of T cells in Graves' hyperthyroidism and ophthalmopathy. With 6 bases removed from V and 5 bases from J, the gap between germline ends came to 16 bases. This CDR3 has 14 residues. CDR1 MDHEN and CDR2 SYDVKM come from the germline V gene. Patients were aged 18 to 65, had disease duration under 2 months, and had newly diagnosed hyperthyroidism. Patients having uncontrolled infection, another autoimmune disease, pregnancy or lactation were not included. Amplification of TCR beta CDR3 regions used RNA as the template. In the first-round RT-PCR of the TCR CDR3, the HTBI primer set was used. Each CDR3 protein is one row after TCRdb ran MiXCR on the multiplex PCR reads. Here the sample spans around 700,000 distinct CDR3 sequences, roughly a sixth being singletons.

The chain employs TRBV28 and TRBJ1-1; no definite D call. The TCR sequence derives from a woman aged 45-65 years with Graves' hyperthyroidism that later progressed to Graves' ophthalmopathy. The sequencing sample was made of blood. CDR3 sequence: CASSPDHPGTEAFF. CDR3 DNA sequence: TGTGCCAGCAGCCCTGATCACCCGGGGACTGAAGCTTTCTTT.